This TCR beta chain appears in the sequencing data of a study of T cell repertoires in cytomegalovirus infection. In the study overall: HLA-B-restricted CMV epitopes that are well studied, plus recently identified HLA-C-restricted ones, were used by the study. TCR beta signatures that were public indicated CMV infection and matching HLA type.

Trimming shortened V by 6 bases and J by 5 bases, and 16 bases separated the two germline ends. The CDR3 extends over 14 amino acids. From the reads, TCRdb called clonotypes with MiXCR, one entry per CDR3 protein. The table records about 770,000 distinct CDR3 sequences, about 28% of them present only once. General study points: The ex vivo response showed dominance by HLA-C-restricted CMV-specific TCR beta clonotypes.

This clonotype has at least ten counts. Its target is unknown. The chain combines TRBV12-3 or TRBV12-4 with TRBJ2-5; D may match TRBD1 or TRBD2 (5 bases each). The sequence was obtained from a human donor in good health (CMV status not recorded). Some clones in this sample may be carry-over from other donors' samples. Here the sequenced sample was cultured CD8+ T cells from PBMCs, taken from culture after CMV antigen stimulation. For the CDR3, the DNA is TGTGCCAGCAGCCTCCCCGGGGCACCGGAGACCCAGTACTTC. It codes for CASSLPGAPETQYF.